These 19 T cell receptor beta chains share one sample of origin, sequenced in a study of identical twins. TCRdb re-derived calls from the 5' RACE reads in MiXCR, one entry per CDR3 protein. The sample has 400,000 to 650,000 distinct CDR3 sequences; less than 25% are singletons. The data also belong to a second study, concerning T cells expressing NK-cell markers.

The specimen sequenced was CD4+ T cells sorted from blood. The receptors derive from a woman aged 18-29 years in good health.

This clonotype was observed at least ten times. The chain recombines TRBV7-9 with TRBJ2-1; 15 bases match TRBD2. The CDR3 contains 17 residues. After removal of 5 bases from V and 4 bases from J, the junction contained 6 bases not matched to a gene. CDR1 SEHNR and CDR2 FQNEAQ come from the germline V gene (reference sequence). The CDR3 coding sequence is TGTGCCAGCAGCGCCAGGACTAGCGGGGGGGGGTACAATGAGCAGTTCTTC. This sequence encodes CASSARTSGGGYNEQFF.

The chain uses TRBV11-2 and TRBJ2-1; possibly TRBD1 for D (6 bases). This CDR3 spans 16 amino acids. CDR1 and CDR2 from the germline V gene are SGHAT and FQNNGV. V was clipped by 5 bases and J by 10 bases, with 24 bases between them. CDR3 region: CASSKQGPGAGGEQFF. For the CDR3, the DNA is TGTGCCAGCAGCAAACAGGGACCAGGGGCTGGGGGCGAGCAGTTCTTC. The whole variable domain, remainder taken from reference TRBV11-2 and TRBJ2-1, is EAGVAQSPRYKIIEKRQSVAFWCNPISGHATLYWYQQILGQGPKLLIQFQNNGVVDDSQLPKDRFSAERLKGVDSTLKIQPAKLEDSAVYLCASSKQGPGAGGEQFFGPGTRLTVL.

V is TRBV7-3 and J is TRBJ1-6; 9 nucleotides align to TRBD1. The CDR3 loop spans 16 amino acids. The V and J ends lost 0 bases and 9 bases, in that order; junction bases with no gene match: 6. The germline V gene has CDR1 SGHTA and CDR2 FQGTGA. CDR3 sequence (DNA): TGTGCCAGCAGCTTAACTACGGGACAGGGAGGTTCACCCCTCCACTTT. It specifies CASSLTTGQGGSPLHF.

Only a few counts were recorded for this clonotype. The V call is TRBV7-9, the J call TRBJ2-3; D unresolved. Germline CDR1 SEHNR, CDR2 FQNEAQ (reference sequence). The CDR3 covers 14 residues. Trimming removed 2 bases from V and 2 bases from J, with 8 bases in between. The CDR3 is CASSLSINTDTQYF. CDR3 bases: TGTGCCAGCAGCTTAAGCATAAACACAGATACGCAGTATTTT. Drawing the rest from reference TRBV7-9 and TRBJ2-3, the complete variable domain is DTGVSQNPRHKITKRGQNVTFRCDPISEHNRLYWYRQTLGQGPEFLTYFQNEAQLEKSRLLSDRFSAERPKGSFSTLEIQRTEQGDSAMYLCASSLSINTDTQYFGPGTRLTVL.

This clonotype was seen only a few times. The V and J genes are TRBV20-1 and TRBJ2-2, with TRBD2 matching 7 bases. Germline CDR1 reads DFQATT; CDR2 reads SNEGSKA (reference sequence). The junction had 12 bases not matched to a gene; V was cut back by 7 bases and J by 1 base. The CDR3 spans 16 residues. The CDR3 sequence: CSGEKASGVNTGELFF. For the CDR3, the DNA is TGCAGTGGAGAGAAGGCTAGCGGAGTGAACACCGGGGAGCTGTTTTTT.

This clonotype was counted between two and nine times. This chain uses TRBV30 with TRBJ2-2; the D gene is possibly TRBD2 (7 bases). Trimming pared 7 bases from V and 7 bases from J, leaving 19 bases between. The CDR3 is 14 amino acids. Germline V gives CDR1 GTSNPN, CDR2 SVGIG (reference sequence). The CDR3 region is CAFQPGGGVGELFF. Here the CDR3 DNA reads TGTGCCTTCCAGCCTGGAGGGGGGGTCGGGGAGCTGTTTTTT.

The gene calls are TRBV11-2 and TRBJ2-1; the D gene could be TRBD1 or TRBD2 (6 bases each). The CDR3 has 19 residues. Germline V CDR1 and CDR2: SGHAT, FQNNGV. V was trimmed by 2 bases and J by 4 bases, leaving 24 bases between them. Written as DNA, the CDR3 is TGTGCCAGCAGCTTAAGTCAGAACGGGGGCTTACGCGCTTACAATGAGCAGTTCTTC. Its translation: CASSLSQNGGLRAYNEQFF.

The CDR3 coding sequence is TGTGCCAGCAGTTTAGGAGGGAATGGGAACTATGGCTACACCTTC. Translation gives CASSLGGNGNYGYTF. The V and J genes are TRBV12-3 or TRBV12-4 and TRBJ1-2; no firm D call. The CDR3 covers 15 residues. Trimming removed 1 base at V and 2 bases at J, with 11 bases between.

This clonotype came up a few times. The rearrangement joins TRBV9 to TRBJ2-3; 10 bases are a match to TRBD2. The V gene's germline CDR1 is SGDLS and CDR2 YYNGEE. CDR3 length: 16 amino acids. V lost 0 bases to trimming and J lost 6 bases; unmatched junction nucleotides: 7. CDR3 amino acids: CASSVDSSGSVDTQYF. The DNA of the CDR3 is TGTGCCAGCAGCGTAGATTCTAGCGGGAGCGTGGATACGCAGTATTTT.

The V and J genes are TRBV6-5 and TRBJ1-6; weak D call: TRBD1 (6 bases). Germline lookup yields CDR1 MNHEY and CDR2 SVGAGI. The germline V and J ends were trimmed by 2 bases and 5 bases, with 13 bases remaining between them. The CDR3 loop spans 16 amino acids. Here the CDR3 reads CASSYGAGGNNSPLHF. The CDR3 nucleotides read TGTGCCAGCAGTTACGGGGCGGGGGGCAATAATTCACCCCTCCACTTT.

This clonotype has just a few counts. This chain links TRBV6-5 with TRBJ2-5, with 12 positions matching TRBD2. CDR1 is MNHEY, CDR2 SVGAGI, per germline. Unmatched junction bases numbered 1, after V lost 3 bases and J lost 5 bases. The CDR3 is 14 amino acids. CDR3 in amino acids: CASSYTSGGETQYF. DNA of the CDR3: TGTGCCAGCAGTTATACTAGCGGGGGGGAGACCCAGTACTTC.

This clonotype was recorded many times. This chain joins TRBV6-5 and TRBJ1-6, with D perhaps TRBD1 (6 bases). The CDR3 totals 14 residues. Germline V gene sequence: CDR1 MNHEY, CDR2 SVGAGI. The germline V and J ends were trimmed by 2 bases and 8 bases, with 10 bases remaining between them. The CDR3 DNA reads as TGTGCCAGCAGTTACGGGGGGGGCTATTCACCCCTCCACTTT. Translating it yields CASSYGGGYSPLHF.

This sequence joins TRBV3-1 and TRBJ2-6; D remains unclear. The CDR3 loop spans 16 amino acids. Per the germline V gene, CDR1 is LGHDT and CDR2 is YNNKEL (reference sequence). The V gene lost 1 base and the J gene lost 0 bases, with 7 bases spanning the gap. CDR3 in DNA: TGTGCCAGCAGCCAAGGTAGACTCTCTGGGGCCAACGTCCTGACTTTC. Its protein product is CASSQGRLSGANVLTF.

The chain links TRBV12-3 or TRBV12-4 to TRBJ2-5; TRBD2 agrees at 10 bases. Trimming took 4 bases from V and 5 from J; bases not matched to a gene: 7. The CDR3 consists of 15 residues. The CDR3 DNA is TGTGCCAGCAGTTGGGGAACTAGCGGGGACGAGACCCAGTACTTC. Protein: CASSWGTSGDETQYF.

The rearrangement joins TRBV10-3 to TRBJ1-5; D is perhaps TRBD1 (6 bases). Trimming removed 10 bases at V and 3 bases at J, with 13 bases between. Germline V gene lookup returns CDR1 ENHRY and CDR2 SYGVKD. CDR3 length equals 13 residues. CDR3 sequence: CATRGEVNQPQHF. As DNA, the CDR3 is TGTGCCACCAGGGGTGAGGTCAATCAGCCCCAGCATTTT.

This clonotype was detected only a few times. The rearrangement uses TRBV5-1 and TRBJ2-3; no clear D gene. Germline-derived CDR1 and CDR2 are SGHRS and YFSETQ. This CDR3 has 12 residues. V was trimmed by 1 base and J by 6 bases, leaving 6 bases between them. DNA for the CDR3: TGCGCCAGCAGCTTGAAATTTGATACGCAGTATTTT. Translated, it gives CASSLKFDTQYF.

This clonotype was seen a few times. The chain combines TRBV20-1 with TRBJ1-1; D remains unclear. Germline V gene sequence: CDR1 DFQATT, CDR2 SNEGSKA (reference sequence). The CDR3 length is 13 residues. Trimming left V 5 bases short and J 0 bases short, with 10 bases between. The CDR3 sequence: CSALAPVNTEAFF. The CDR3 DNA follows: TGCAGTGCTCTAGCCCCAGTGAACACTGAAGCTTTCTTT.

This clonotype was detected only a few times. V usage is TRBV5-6 and J usage is TRBJ2-7, with D possibly matching TRBD2 (6 bases). The V and J ends lost 4 bases and 3 bases respectively, with 11 bases between them. Looked up from germline, CDR1 is SGHDT and CDR2 is YYEEEE. This CDR3 is 13 amino acids long. CDR3 loop: CASSAGRFYEQYF. CDR3 DNA: TGTGCCAGCAGCGCGGGACGGTTCTACGAGCAGTACTTC.

In nucleotides, the CDR3 is TGTGCAAGTCGCTTAGCCCCTAACACTGAAGCTTTCTTT. Translation gives CASRLAPNTEAFF. This sequence joins TRBV12-2 and TRBJ1-1. TRBV12-2 is flagged as a pseudogene. The CDR3 spans 13 residues.